Listed below are T cell receptor beta chains from one sample, sequenced in a study of blood T cells in healthy people across ages. TCRdb passed the 5' RACE reads through MiXCR, listing each CDR3 protein once. The data show hundreds of thousands of distinct CDR3 sequences, roughly 60% seen once. Input material: blood. The receptors were sampled from a young man in good health. Each CDR3 is given with its conserved first and last residue. D genes are given only for firm matches. Clone size is not always given. Where it is, it says once, few, many or a class for expanded clones.

clone_size	v_call	d_call	j_call	cdr3_nt	cdr3_aa
many	TRBV5-1	.	TRBJ2-3	TGCGCCAGCAGCTTGGATGGGGGAGATACGCAGTATTTT	CASSLDGGDTQYF
.	TRBV4-2	.	TRBJ2-1	TGTGCCAGCAGCCAGGACAACGTGAATGAGCAGTTCTTC	CASSQDNVNEQFF
.	TRBV3-1	.	TRBJ1-2	TGTGCCAGCAGCCAAAGTTACCCTCTAGGGGAGGGGGAGAGCGATGGCTACACCTTC	CASSQSYPLGEGESDGYTF
.	TRBV28	.	TRBJ1-1	TGTGCCACCCATCTCCTCAGGGCGAACACTGAAGCTTTCTTT	CATHLLRANTEAFF
.	TRBV15	.	TRBJ2-4	TGTGCCACCAGCAGGCAGGGGGCCAAAAACATTCAGTACTTC	CATSRQGAKNIQYF
.	TRBV5-1	.	TRBJ2-3	TGCGCCAGCAGCTTGGTTGAAGATACGCAGTATTTT	CASSLVEDTQYF
.	TRBV6-2/TRBV6-3	.	TRBJ2-7	TGTGCCAGCAGTGACGCTAAGTTCTACGAGCAGTACTTC	CASSDAKFYEQYF
.	TRBV3-1	TRBD2	TRBJ2-5	TGTGCCAGCAGCCAAGCCCAACTAGCGGGGATCCAAGAGACCCAGTACTTC	CASSQAQLAGIQETQYF
once	TRBV12-3/TRBV12-4	TRBD2	TRBJ2-5	TGTGCCAGCAGTCCCGGGACTAGCGGGAGGGGAGAGACCCAGTACTTC	CASSPGTSGRGETQYF
few	TRBV6-5	TRBD2	TRBJ2-7	TGTGCCAGCATTACGTTCGTGGCGGGAGACGTCTACGAGCAGTACTTC	CASITFVAGDVYEQYF
.	TRBV4-3	.	TRBJ1-5	TGCGCCAGCAGCCAGAGTGTGTATAGCAATCAGCCCCAGCATTTT	CASSQSVYSNQPQHF
.	TRBV14	.	TRBJ1-1	TGTGCCAGCAGCCAAGAGATGGGATCCGGAAAAGCTTTCTTT	CASSQEMGSGKAFF
few	TRBV5-1	TRBD1	TRBJ2-1	TGCGCCAGCAGCTTGATACAGGGGGCTGTTCCGAATGAGCAGTTCTTC	CASSLIQGAVPNEQFF
once	TRBV20-1	.	TRBJ2-3	TGCAGTGCCGGTGCAGATACGCAGTATTTT	CSAGADTQYF
.	TRBV29-1	.	TRBJ2-1	TGCAGCGTTGAGGCGGGTTTAGGCAATGAGCAGTTCTTC	CSVEAGLGNEQFF
.	TRBV29-1	TRBD2	TRBJ2-7	TGCAGCGTTGAGGGCAGGGAGGGCGAGCAGTACTTC	CSVEGREGEQYF
.	TRBV20-1	.	TRBJ1-5	TGCAGTGCTAGCGGCCATAGCGATCAGCCCCAGCATTTT	CSASGHSDQPQHF
.	TRBV2	.	TRBJ2-4	TGTGCCAGCAGTAACCCGGGGGCTGCTTTCAACATTCAGTACTTC	CASSNPGAAFNIQYF
.	TRBV29-1	TRBD1	TRBJ1-5	TGCAGCGTTGATCTTAAGCCTTCCGGGACAGGGGATGAACAGCCCCAGCATTTT	CSVDLKPSGTGDEQPQHF
.	TRBV20-1	TRBD2	TRBJ2-3	TGCAGTGCTAGAGTGGGCCGGGAGGGCACAGATACGCAGTATTTT	CSARVGREGTDTQYF
.	TRBV20-1	.	TRBJ1-6	TGCAGTGCTCGACATGACGGGCCCTATAATTCACCCCTCCACTTT	CSARHDGPYNSPLHF
once	TRBV7-2	.	TRBJ2-4	TGTGCCAGCAGCTTAGCATGGGGTCAGGGTCCAGCCGGGGGAAACATTCAGTACTTC	CASSLAWGQGPAGGNIQYF
.	TRBV7-2	TRBD2	TRBJ2-3	TGTGCCAGCAGCTTAGATGTTGGGCTAGCGGGGGGCACAGATACGCAGTATTTT	CASSLDVGLAGGTDTQYF
.	TRBV5-1	TRBD2	TRBJ2-3	TGCGCCAGCAGCTTGGGGGCCCGGGGGGTTATTTCAGCAGATACGCAGTATTTT	CASSLGARGVISADTQYF
.	TRBV5-1	.	TRBJ2-1	TGCGCCAGCAGCTTGTCGGGAACGACTGAGCAGTTCTTC	CASSLSGTTEQFF
few	TRBV6-1	TRBD1	TRBJ2-1	TGTGCCAGCAGTGTTAGGGACAGGGGGGTATACAATGAGCAGTTCTTC	CASSVRDRGVYNEQFF
once	TRBV10-3	.	TRBJ1-5	TGTGCCATCGGGGGATATAGCAATCAGCCCCAGCATTTT	CAIGGYSNQPQHF
.	TRBV7-2	TRBD2	TRBJ2-3	TGTGCCAGCAGCTTTCCCTCGTCGCCTAGCGGCCACTTCGATACGCAGTATTTT	CASSFPSSPSGHFDTQYF
.	TRBV9	TRBD2	TRBJ2-1	TGTGCCAGCAGCCACCCGTGGACTAGCGGGGGGGATGAGCAGTTCTTC	CASSHPWTSGGDEQFF
.	TRBV7-2	.	TRBJ1-6	TGTGCCAGCAGCTTATATATGGCAGCTAATTCACCCCTCCACTTT	CASSLYMAANSPLHF